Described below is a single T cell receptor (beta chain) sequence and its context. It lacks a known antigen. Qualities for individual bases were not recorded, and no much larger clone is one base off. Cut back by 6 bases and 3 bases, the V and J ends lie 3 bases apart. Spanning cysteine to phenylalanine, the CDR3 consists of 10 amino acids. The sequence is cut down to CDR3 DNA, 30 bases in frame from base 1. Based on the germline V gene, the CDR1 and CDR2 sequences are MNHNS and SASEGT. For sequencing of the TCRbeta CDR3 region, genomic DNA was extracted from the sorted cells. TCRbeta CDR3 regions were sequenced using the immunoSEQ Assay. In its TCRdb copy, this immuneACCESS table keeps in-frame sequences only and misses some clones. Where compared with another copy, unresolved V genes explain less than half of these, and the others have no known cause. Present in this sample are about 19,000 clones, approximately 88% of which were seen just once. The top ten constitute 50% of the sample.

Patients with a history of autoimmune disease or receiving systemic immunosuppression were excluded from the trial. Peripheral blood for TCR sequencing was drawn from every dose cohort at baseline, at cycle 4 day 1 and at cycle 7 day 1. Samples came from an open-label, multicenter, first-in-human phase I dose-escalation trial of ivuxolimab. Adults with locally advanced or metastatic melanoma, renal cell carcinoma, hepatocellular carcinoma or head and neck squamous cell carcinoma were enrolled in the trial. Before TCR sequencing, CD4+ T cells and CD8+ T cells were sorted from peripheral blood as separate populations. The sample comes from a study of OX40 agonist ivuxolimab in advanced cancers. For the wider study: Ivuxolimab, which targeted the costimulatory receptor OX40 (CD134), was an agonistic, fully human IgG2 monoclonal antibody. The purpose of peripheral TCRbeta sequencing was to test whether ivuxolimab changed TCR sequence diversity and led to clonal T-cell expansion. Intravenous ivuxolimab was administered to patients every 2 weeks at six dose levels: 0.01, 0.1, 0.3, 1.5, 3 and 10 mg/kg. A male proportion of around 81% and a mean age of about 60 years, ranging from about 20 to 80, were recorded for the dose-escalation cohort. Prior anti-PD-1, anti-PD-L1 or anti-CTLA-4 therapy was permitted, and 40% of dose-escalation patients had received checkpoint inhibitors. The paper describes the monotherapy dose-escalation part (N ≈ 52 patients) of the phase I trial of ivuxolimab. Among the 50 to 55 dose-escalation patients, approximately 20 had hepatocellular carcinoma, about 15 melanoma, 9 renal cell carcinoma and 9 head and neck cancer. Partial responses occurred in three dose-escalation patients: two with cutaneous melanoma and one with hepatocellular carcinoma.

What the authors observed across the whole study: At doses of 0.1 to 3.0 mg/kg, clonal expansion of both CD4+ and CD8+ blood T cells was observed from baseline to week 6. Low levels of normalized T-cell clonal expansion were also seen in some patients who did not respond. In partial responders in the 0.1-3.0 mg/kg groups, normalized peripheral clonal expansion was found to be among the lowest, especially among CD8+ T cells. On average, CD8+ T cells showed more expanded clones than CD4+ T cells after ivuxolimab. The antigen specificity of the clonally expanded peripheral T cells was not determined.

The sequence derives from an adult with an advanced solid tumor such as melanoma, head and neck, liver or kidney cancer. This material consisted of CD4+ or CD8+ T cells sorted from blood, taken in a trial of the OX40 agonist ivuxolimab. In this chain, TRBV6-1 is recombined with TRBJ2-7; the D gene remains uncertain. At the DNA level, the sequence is TGTGCCAGCAGGGGCTACGAGCAGTACTTC. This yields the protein CASRGYEQYF.